The 18 T cell receptor beta chains in this list originate from one sample, sequenced in a study of identical twins. TCRdb used MiXCR to reprocess the 5' RACE reads, holding one entry per CDR3 protein. The sample consists of hundreds of thousands of distinct CDR3 sequences, roughly 6% of them appearing once. The sequenced sample consisted of naive T cells sorted from blood. Source of these receptors: a man between 18 and 35 years old in good health.

The rearrangement joins TRBV4-3 to TRBJ2-3; either TRBD1 or TRBD2 may fit D (5 bases each). This CDR3 contains 13 residues. The germline CDR1 and CDR2 sequences are LGHNA and YSLEER. Deletions cut 4 bases from V and 4 bases from J, with 9 bases between. The CDR3 region has the DNA TGCGCCAGCAGCCGGGGGTGGGCAGATACGCAGTATTTT. This codes for CASSRGWADTQYF.

This clonotype was counted only a few times. The chain joins TRBV4-3 to TRBJ1-1, with D possibly being TRBD1 (6 bases). CDR1 and CDR2 from the germline V gene are LGHNA and YSLEER. Deletions cut 4 bases from V and 1 base from J, with 10 bases between. This CDR3 spans 14 amino acids. CDR3 residues: CASSRQAPNTEAFF. The CDR3 DNA reads TGCGCCAGCAGCCGACAGGCTCCGAACACTGAAGCTTTCTTT.

This clonotype has ten or more counts. V usage is TRBV9 and J usage is TRBJ2-3; weak D call: TRBD2 (6 bases). Germline V CDR1 and CDR2: SGDLS, YYNGEE. The length of the CDR3 is 15 residues. Trimming left V 3 bases short and J 5 bases short, with 16 bases between. CDR3: CASSARLVQQDTQYF. CDR3 DNA sequence: TGTGCCAGCAGCGCCCGACTAGTACAACAAGATACGCAGTATTTT. Supplemented by reference TRBV9 and TRBJ2-3, the full variable domain reads DSGVTQTPKHLITATGQRVTLRCSPRSGDLSVYWYQQSLDQGLQFLIQYYNGEERAKGNILERFSAQQFPDLHSELNLSSLELGDSALYFCASSARLVQQDTQYFGPGTRLTVL.

This clonotype has a count of ten or more. V usage is TRBV29-1 and J usage is TRBJ1-1; tentative D call: TRBD1 (6 bases). Germline CDR1 SQVTM, CDR2 ANQGSEA. The CDR3 totals 14 residues. Trimming stripped 0 bases from V and 6 bases from J, with 14 bases between. The CDR3: CSVEDRKGVPEAFF. CDR3 nucleotides: TGCAGCGTTGAAGATCGAAAGGGGGTCCCTGAAGCTTTCTTT.

This clonotype was seen repeatedly, ten times or more. This chain uses TRBV5-1 with TRBJ1-5; 10 bases line up with TRBD1. The CDR3 is made up of 15 amino acids. From germline, CDR1 is SGHRS and CDR2 YFSETQ. With V trimmed by 5 bases and J by 5 bases, 7 bases remained unmatched. The CDR3 loop reads CASRRDRGEDQPQHF. The CDR3 DNA reads as TGCGCCAGCAGAAGGGACAGGGGAGAGGATCAGCCCCAGCATTTT.

This clonotype was detected only a few times. The chain uses TRBV3-1 and TRBJ2-3; D not resolved. V was cut by 4 bases and J by 1 base, with 9 bases left in between. This CDR3 region has 14 residues. Germline CDR1 and CDR2: LGHDT and YNNKEL (reference sequence). The CDR3 here is CASSPFDRTDTQYF. The CDR3 DNA reads TGTGCCAGCAGCCCCTTTGATCGCACAGATACGCAGTATTTT.

The genes are TRBV12-3 or TRBV12-4 and TRBJ2-1; no clear D. Trimming left V 5 bases short and J 6 bases short, with 8 bases between. This CDR3 is built from 12 residues. CDR3 DNA sequence: TGTGCCAGCAGTGACATGTCCAATGAGCAGTTCTTC. This gives the protein CASSDMSNEQFF.

This clonotype came up many times. This chain uses TRBV18 with TRBJ2-2; 9 nucleotides match TRBD2. The CDR3 length is 15 residues. Germline V gene data show CDR1 as KGHSH and CDR2 as LQKENI. V shed 6 bases, J shed 6 bases, and the junction held 8 bases outside the gene matches. CDR3 DNA sequence: TGTGCCAGCTCGGCAGGGATAGCGGGAGCCGGGGAGCTGTTTTTT. Protein: CASSAGIAGAGELFF.

This clonotype was counted at least ten times. The rearrangement uses TRBV28 and TRBJ1-1; D is unresolved. V was clipped by 5 bases and J by 2 bases, with 15 bases between them. This CDR3 region has 15 residues. Germline V gives CDR1 MDHEN, CDR2 SYDVKM. CDR3 in DNA: TGTGCCAGCAGTACCCTCGGGGAGGGTAACACTGAAGCTTTCTTT. Protein: CASSTLGEGNTEAFF.

The sample holds many counts of this clonotype. V gene TRBV6-1 combines with J gene TRBJ2-6; D possibly corresponds to TRBD1 (5 bases). Trimming shortened V by 2 bases and J by 2 bases, and 10 bases separated the two germline ends. Germline V gives CDR1 MNHNS, CDR2 SASEGT. The CDR3 is 16 amino acids. The DNA of the CDR3 is TGTGCCAGCAGTGAACCAGCAGGGCCTGGGGCCAACGTCCTGACTTTC. It translates to CASSEPAGPGANVLTF.

This clonotype was detected only a few times. The chain carries TRBV5-1 and TRBJ2-1, with 11 bases aligning to TRBD2. The J segment lost 9 bases and the V segment lost 0 bases, leaving 8 bases of the junction unmatched. Germline V gives CDR1 SGHRS, CDR2 YFSETQ. This CDR3 spans 16 amino acids. The CDR3 DNA follows: TGCGCCAGCAGCTTGGTCCTACTAGCGGGAGTTGGTGAGCAGTTCTTC. Protein product: CASSLVLLAGVGEQFF.

This clonotype was detected many times. The rearrangement joins TRBV27 to TRBJ1-1, with D possibly TRBD1 on 6 matching bases. The germline V and J ends were trimmed by 8 bases and 4 bases, with 20 bases remaining between them. Germline CDR1 and CDR2: MNHEY and SMNVEV (reference sequence). CDR3 length: 15 residues. This chain's CDR3 is CASRQGRTARTEAFF. In DNA form, the CDR3 reads TGTGCCAGCCGGCAAGGGAGGACAGCACGCACTGAAGCTTTCTTT.

Many counts were recorded for this clonotype. The rearrangement links TRBV12-3 or TRBV12-4 to TRBJ2-6; the D is unclear. V was cut by 6 bases and J by 4 bases, with 10 bases left in between. CDR3 length: 14 amino acids. DNA for the CDR3: TGTGCCAGCAGCCCTCTTGGGGGGGCCAACGTCCTGACTTTC. Its protein product is CASSPLGGANVLTF.

This clonotype was seen many times. The chain links TRBV11-2 to TRBJ2-1; D is unclear. Germline assignment: CDR1 SGHAT and CDR2 FQNNGV. The length of the CDR3 is 17 residues. Trimming stripped 2 bases from V and 4 bases from J, with 18 bases between. The CDR3 sequence: CASSLLRSRLIYNEQFF. The DNA for the CDR3 is TGTGCCAGCAGCTTACTGCGTTCCCGTCTCATTTACAATGAGCAGTTCTTC.

This clonotype was seen more than once but under ten times. V and J are TRBV5-1 and TRBJ1-1; weak D call: TRBD1 (5 bases). V was cut by 6 bases and J by 2 bases, with 11 bases left in between. The CDR3 loop spans 13 amino acids. The V gene's germline CDR1 is SGHRS and CDR2 YFSETQ. The CDR3 DNA reads TGCGCCAGCACCGACGGGGGAAACACTGAAGCTTTCTTT. Its translation is CASTDGGNTEAFF.

At least ten counts were recorded for this clonotype. The chain combines TRBV10-3 with TRBJ2-1; TRBD2 might be the D (6 bases). Germline CDR1 is ENHRY and CDR2 is SYGVKD. The CDR3 runs to 15 residues. Trimming removed 3 bases at V and 5 bases at J, with 14 bases between. The CDR3 is CAISESGTSDNEQFF. In nucleotides, the CDR3 is TGTGCCATCAGTGAATCCGGGACTTCAGACAATGAGCAGTTCTTC.

This clonotype was counted at least ten times. The V and J genes are TRBV11-2 and TRBJ2-7; a weak D match, TRBD1 (6 bases). Germline CDR1 reads SGHAT; CDR2 reads FQNNGV. V lost 5 bases and J 3 bases, leaving 14 bases between the germline ends. The CDR3 length is 14 residues. The CDR3 nucleotides are TGTGCCAGCAGCACTTCGACAGGCGTCTACGAGCAGTACTTC. It codes for CASSTSTGVYEQYF.

The rearrangement uses TRBV20-1 and TRBJ2-7; 11 bases are a match to TRBD2. This CDR3 is 14 amino acids long. Germline values: CDR1 DFQATT, CDR2 SNEGSKA (reference sequence). Trimming cost V 4 bases and J 4 bases; bases outside gene matches: 6. CDR3 nucleotides: TGCAGTGCTAAAATCCTAGCGGGAGGATACGAGCAGTACGTC. It is translated as CSAKILAGGYEQYV.